The 29 T cell receptor beta chains reported below all come from one sample, sequenced in a study of control samples from healthy donors and cancer patients. Sequenced by immunoSEQ multiplex PCR; TCRdb stores in-frame clones only, minus some. The sample shows under 65,000 clones, about 91% of them seen only once. Sequencing was performed on PBMCs. The receptors stem from a man aged 30-40 years with colorectal cancer.

The chain combines TRBV7-9 with TRBJ2-2; TRBD2 is a possible D gene (6 bases). This CDR3 has 14 residues. CDR1 and CDR2 (germline): SEHNR, FQNEAQ (reference sequence). Trimming took off 7 bases at V and 4 bases at J, with 13 bases between the two ends. The CDR3 DNA is TGTGCCAGCAACTTTGTGGGGGGCACCGGGGAGCTGTTTTTT. Amino acid sequence: CASNFVGGTGELFF. The full variable domain, rest sourced from reference TRBV7-9 and TRBJ2-2, is DTGVSQNPRHKITKRGQNVTFRCDPISEHNRLYWYRQTLGQGPEFLTYFQNEAQLEKSRLLSDRFSAERPKGSFSTLEIQRTEQGDSAMYLCASNFVGGTGELFFGEGSRLTVL.

The chain recombines TRBV13 with TRBJ2-7; D may match TRBD1 or TRBD2 (5 bases each). The CDR3 length is 14 residues. Per the germline V gene, CDR1 is PRHDT and CDR2 is FYEKMQ (reference sequence). V dropped 5 bases and J dropped 3 bases, with 14 bases sitting between them. The CDR3 nucleotides are TGTGCCAGCAGCCGCCGGGACGGGAACTACGAGCAGTACTTC. It specifies CASSRRDGNYEQYF.

This sequence joins TRBV7-9 and TRBJ2-3, with D possibly being TRBD1 (5 bases). The CDR3 sequence is 15 residues long. V lost 3 bases, J lost 1 base, and 11 bases lay in between. In germline, CDR1 is SEHNR, CDR2 FQNEAQ (reference sequence). CDR3 nucleotides: TGTGCCAGCAGCTTGCTCACACAGGGCACAGATACGCAGTATTTT. Translating it yields CASSLLTQGTDTQYF.

The V call is TRBV18, the J call TRBJ1-2, with D maybe TRBD1 (5 bases). Germline V gives CDR1 KGHSH, CDR2 LQKENI. The CDR3 contains 17 residues. The germline V and J ends were trimmed by 4 bases and 4 bases, with 22 bases remaining between them. The CDR3 nucleotides read TGTGCCAGCTCACGTTCTACCGACAGAGGTTTTTCCTATGGCTACACCTTC. Translating it yields CASSRSTDRGFSYGYTF.

The chain couples TRBV11-2 to TRBJ1-3; D gene unclear. CDR1 and CDR2 from the germline V gene are SGHAT and FQNNGV. The CDR3 totals 12 residues. V lost 5 bases and J lost 7, with 9 bases in between. The CDR3 spells CASSPPMNTIYF. CDR3 coding DNA: TGTGCCAGCAGCCCCCCCATGAACACCATATATTTT.

The chain carries TRBV9 and TRBJ2-1; possible D gene TRBD2, 6 bases. With 0 bases removed from V and 3 bases from J, the gap between germline ends came to 10 bases. The CDR3 extends over 15 amino acids. Germline lookup yields CDR1 SGDLS and CDR2 YYNGEE. CDR3 nucleotides: TGTGCCAGCAGCGTAGCTGCGGGGTTCTACAATGAGCAGTTCTTC. Its protein is CASSVAAGFYNEQFF.

This chain links TRBV6-2 or TRBV6-3 with TRBJ1-1; 8 bases agree with TRBD1. Germline CDR1 and CDR2: MNHEY and SVGEGT. The CDR3 spans 22 residues. V gave up 6 bases and J gave up 1 base; unmatched junction bases: 28. The DNA of the CDR3 is TGTGCCAGCAGCCACCGGGGGACAGGTGGGCTAGGGCGCGTCGGAAAGAACACTGAAGCTTTCTTT. This translates into CASSHRGTGGLGRVGKNTEAFF.

The J gene is TRBJ2-2, the V gene TRBV20-1; 9 bases are a match to TRBD2. This CDR3 is 15 amino acids long. CDR1 and CDR2 (germline): DFQATT, SNEGSKA (reference sequence). J was trimmed by 5 bases and V by 3 bases; bases with no gene match: 7. As DNA, the CDR3 is TGCAGTGCTAGTCCCCTAGCGGGGAATACCGGGGAGCTGTTTTTT. Its translation: CSASPLAGNTGELFF.

The V and J genes are TRBV4-1 and TRBJ2-3; D remains unclear. V dropped 0 bases and J dropped 7 bases, with 20 bases sitting between them. There are 17 residues in the CDR3. Per germline, CDR1 MGHRA and CDR2 YSYEKL. The CDR3 DNA follows: TGCGCCAGCAGCCAAGAAGTTCATTTAGGTAGTGGGTATACGCAGTATTTT. Protein product: CASSQEVHLGSGYTQYF.

J is TRBJ1-6 and V is TRBV10-3, with D perhaps matching TRBD1 (6 bases). Germline V lookup: CDR1 ENHRY, CDR2 SYGVKD. This CDR3 is built from 17 residues. Trimming removed 6 bases at V and 5 bases at J, with 20 bases between. CDR3 nucleotides: TGTGCCATCAGCAAATATCAAGGGACACAAGATAATTCACCCCTCCACTTT. Protein: CAISKYQGTQDNSPLHF.

The V and J genes are TRBV30 and TRBJ1-1; weak D call: TRBD1 (6 bases). CDR1 is GTSNPN, CDR2 SVGIG, per germline (reference sequence). CDR3 length: 14 residues. V lost 2 bases to trimming and J lost 1 base, with 11 bases between them. The CDR3 bases are TGTGCCTGGAGTCTTGGCAGGGGGAACACTGAAGCTTTCTTT. It specifies CAWSLGRGNTEAFF.

The chain is built from TRBV3-1 (or the pseudogene TRBV3-2) and TRBJ1-1; tentatively, D is TRBD1 (5 bases). CDR1 is LGHDT and CDR2 is YNNKEL in the germline V gene (reference sequence). Between the trimmed V and J ends, which lost 1 base and 11 bases, there was a span of 20 bases. This CDR3 contains 15 residues. The CDR3 region has the DNA TGTGCCAGCAGCCAAGTTGGGCGGGAGGGACTGGGTGCTTTCTTT. It yields the protein CASSQVGREGLGAFF.

The rearrangement links TRBV24-1 to TRBJ2-1, with 8 nucleotides matching TRBD1. This CDR3 has 12 amino acids. Germline V gives CDR1 KGHDR, CDR2 SFDVKD. V was clipped by 5 bases and J by 13 bases; unmatched bases: 6. In nucleotides, the CDR3 is TGTGCCACCAGTGCCACGGACAGGGTACAGTTCTTC. Translating gives CATSATDRVQFF.

V gene TRBV3-1 (or the pseudogene TRBV3-2) combines with J gene TRBJ1-1; D remains unclear. The CDR3 covers 13 residues. The V gene lost 1 base and the J gene lost 9 bases, with 12 bases spanning the gap. Germline V lookup: CDR1 LGHDT, CDR2 YNNKEL (reference sequence). The CDR3 nucleotides read TGTGCCAGCAGCCAAGTAGGAATCCTCAAAGCTTTCTTT. As protein: CASSQVGILKAFF.

This rearrangement joins TRBV24-1 to TRBJ1-1; tentative D call: TRBD1 (5 bases). Germline-derived CDR1 and CDR2 are KGHDR and SFDVKD. This CDR3 has 13 residues. Trimming took 8 bases from V and 1 from J, leaving 10 bases between them. The CDR3 DNA follows: TGTGCCACCACGAGGGGACCGAACACTGAAGCTTTCTTT. Protein product: CATTRGPNTEAFF.

This chain uses TRBV10-3 with TRBJ2-1, with D possibly being TRBD1 (8 bases). The CDR3 runs 15 residues. CDR1 ENHRY and CDR2 SYGVKD come from the germline V gene. V gave up 6 bases and J gave up 5 bases, with 17 bases separating them. The CDR3 spells CAIRDNTGGDNEQFF. CDR3 nucleotides: TGTGCCATCAGGGATAACACAGGGGGGGACAATGAGCAGTTCTTC.

This sequence joins TRBV5-6 and TRBJ2-3; D might be TRBD1 or TRBD2, each matching 5 bases. Trimming left V 3 bases short and J 3 bases short, with 17 bases between. Germline V lookup: CDR1 SGHDT, CDR2 YYEEEE. The CDR3 is 16 amino acids. Here the CDR3 reads CASSSTGTTRTDTQYF. The CDR3 nucleotides read TGTGCCAGCAGCTCAACCGGGACCACAAGAACAGATACGCAGTATTTT.

The J gene is TRBJ1-3, the V gene TRBV10-2; TRBD1 agrees at 9 bases. Unmatched junction bases numbered 19, after V lost 7 bases and J lost 0 bases. The V gene's germline CDR1 is WSHSY and CDR2 SAAADI. The CDR3 is 20 amino acids. The CDR3: CASTPNVGQGLFLSGNTIYF. CDR3 sequence (DNA): TGCGCCAGCACCCCAAATGTGGGACAGGGACTCTTTCTCTCTGGAAACACCATATATTTT.

The chain combines TRBV4-1 with TRBJ2-1; D is ambiguous. V shed 0 bases and J shed 7 bases, with 7 bases lying between them. The CDR3 loop spans 13 amino acids. From germline, CDR1 is MGHRA and CDR2 YSYEKL. The CDR3 DNA follows: TGCGCCAGCAGCCAAGAATGGGGTAATGAGCAGTTCTTC. This translates into CASSQEWGNEQFF.

The chain joins TRBV29-1 to TRBJ2-3; 9 nucleotides agree with TRBD2. Germline V gene data show CDR1 as SQVTM and CDR2 as ANQGSEA. The V and J ends lost 7 bases and 4 bases, in that order; junction bases with no gene match: 9. The CDR3 is made up of 14 amino acids. CDR3 residues: CSGGNSGGSDTQYF. CDR3 sequence (DNA): TGCAGCGGAGGGAATAGCGGGGGATCAGATACGCAGTATTTT.

V is TRBV5-4 and J is TRBJ2-7; no clear D gene. The CDR3 totals 12 residues. V dropped 0 bases and J dropped 5 bases, with 6 bases sitting between them. Germline CDR1 reads SGHNT; CDR2 reads YYREEE (reference sequence). Here the CDR3 reads CASSLALNEQYF. CDR3 in DNA: TGTGCCAGCAGCTTGGCCCTCAACGAGCAGTACTTC.

This clone was detected only once. The chain joins TRBV6-5 to TRBJ2-1, with 13 bases aligning to TRBD2. The CDR3 length is 15 residues. Germline values: CDR1 MNHEY, CDR2 SVGAGI. The junction had 4 bases not matched to a gene; V was cut back by 6 bases and J by 5 bases. Here the CDR3 DNA reads TGTGCCAGCAGCCCACTAGCGGGGGGGAACAATGAGCAGTTCTTC. Residues: CASSPLAGGNNEQFF.

V usage is TRBV5-1 and J usage is TRBJ1-2; the D is unclear. The V gene lost 3 bases and the J gene lost 0 bases, with 12 bases spanning the gap. Germline lookup yields CDR1 SGHRS and CDR2 YFSETQ. The CDR3 contains 15 residues. The CDR3 DNA sequence: TGCGCCAGCAGCTGGGCCGACGGAACTAACTATGGCTACACCTTC. Translated: CASSWADGTNYGYTF.

This clone was seen once. The V and J genes are TRBV7-2 and TRBJ2-3; 14 bases line up with TRBD2. The CDR3 is made up of 16 amino acids. The trim removed 5 bases at V and 1 base at J, leaving 2 bases unmatched. Germline CDR1 SGHTA, CDR2 FQGNSA. The CDR3 DNA follows: TGTGCCAGCAGCCTGGGACTAGCGGGGGGCACAGATACGCAGTATTTT. Translating gives CASSLGLAGGTDTQYF.

This clone was found once. The gene calls are TRBV27 and TRBJ1-1; no firm D call. Per the germline V gene, CDR1 is MNHEY and CDR2 is SMNVEV (reference sequence). V was pared by 2 bases and J by 0 bases, with 4 bases between. The CDR3 spans 13 residues. CDR3 coding DNA: TGTGCCAGCAGTTTAGGAATGAACACTGAAGCTTTCTTT. It encodes CASSLGMNTEAFF.

The chain joins TRBV5-4 to TRBJ2-7; weak D call: TRBD1 (5 bases). The V gene lost 3 bases and the J gene lost 3 bases, with 7 bases spanning the gap. The CDR3 is 12 residues long. In germline, CDR1 is SGHNT, CDR2 YYREEE (reference sequence). CDR3 DNA: TGTGCCAGCAGCTCAGACAGCTACGAGCAGTACTTC. It encodes CASSSDSYEQYF.

This chain links TRBV4-1 with TRBJ1-2; D remains unclear. Germline values: CDR1 MGHRA, CDR2 YSYEKL. V lost 3 bases and J 3 bases, leaving 14 bases between the germline ends. There are 15 residues in the CDR3. The CDR3 spells CASSHLILQDYGYTF. DNA of the CDR3: TGCGCCAGCAGCCACCTCATTTTGCAGGACTATGGCTACACCTTC.

The chain has TRBV3-1 (or the pseudogene TRBV3-2) and TRBJ2-7; 10 bases align to TRBD1. J was trimmed by 1 base and V by 5 bases; bases with no gene match: 5. The CDR3 runs 15 residues. Germline V CDR1 and CDR2: LGHDT, YNNKEL (reference sequence). The chain's CDR3 is CASSDRDRGSYEQYF. The CDR3 DNA reads as TGTGCCAGCAGCGACCGGGACAGGGGTTCCTACGAGCAGTACTTC.

The chain joins TRBV7-9 to TRBJ1-2; 8 bases line up with TRBD1. The CDR3 extends over 14 amino acids. V shed 5 bases and J 8 bases; nucleotides not matched to a gene: 10. Per the germline V gene, CDR1 is SEHNR and CDR2 is FQNEAQ (reference sequence). CDR3 sequence: CASSGLTGGGGYTF. DNA of the CDR3: TGTGCCAGCAGCGGACTAACAGGGGGTGGAGGCTACACCTTC.